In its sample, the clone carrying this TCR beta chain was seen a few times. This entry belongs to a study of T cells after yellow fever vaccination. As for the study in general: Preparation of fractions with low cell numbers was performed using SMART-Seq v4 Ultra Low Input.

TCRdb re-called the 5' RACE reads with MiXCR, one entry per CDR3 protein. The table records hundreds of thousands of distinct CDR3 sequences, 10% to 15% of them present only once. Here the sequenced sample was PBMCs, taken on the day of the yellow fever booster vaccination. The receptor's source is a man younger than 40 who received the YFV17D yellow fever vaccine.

The CDR3 is CASSHRQGSEQYF. Written as DNA, the CDR3 is TGTGCCAGCAGTCATCGACAGGGGAGCGAGCAGTACTTC. The gene calls are TRBV6-2 or TRBV6-3 and TRBJ2-7; the match to TRBD1 covers 8 bases. Germline V gives CDR1 MNHEY, CDR2 SVGEGT. The CDR3 covers 13 residues. V was clipped by 5 bases and J by 6 bases; unmatched bases: 6.